The subject of this entry is one T cell receptor (beta chain). Its antigen is not known. Germline CDR1 reads LGHNA; CDR2 reads YSLEER. The CDR3 loop spans 15 amino acids. Trimming stripped 0 bases from V and 4 bases from J, with 13 bases between. Time point meaning: pre-reinfection, 55 to 20 weeks before reinfection detection. Sorted cells were sequenced directly ex vivo without any in vitro expansion. People who inject drugs from Montreal's HEPCO study were the donors. These data come from a study of memory CD8 T cells in hepatitis C reinfection. Study overall: Samples before reinfection came 55 to 20 weeks prior to detection.

The protocol was immunoSEQ multiplex PCR, while the TCRdb copy is restricted to in-frame clones and leaves out a portion. The table has over 5,500 clones, over 75% seen once. General study findings and limits: Four to six donors were too few for definitive public clonotype conclusions.

The receptor's source is a man aged 45-65 years with hepatitis C virus infection. Specimen: naive CD8+ T cells sorted from blood. The chain uses TRBV4-3 and TRBJ2-7; maybe TRBD2 (6 bases). The CDR3 coding sequence is TGCGCCAGCAGCCAAGAAAGGACGGCGGGGTACGAGCAGTACTTC. Protein: CASSQERTAGYEQYF.